Listed here are 13 T cell receptor beta chains from one sample, sequenced in a study of identical twins. TCRdb redid the calling of the 5' RACE reads with MiXCR, one entry per CDR3 protein. Among some 500,000 distinct CDR3 sequences listed, nearly 10% were seen once. These data also formed part of another study, on yellow fever vaccine responses in identical twins.

The sample was PBMCs. The receptors stem from a woman aged 18-29 years in good health.

The J gene is TRBJ2-1, the V gene TRBV20-1; D may match TRBD1 or TRBD2 (5 bases each). Deletions cut 5 bases from V and 3 bases from J, with 17 bases between. CDR3 size: 15 residues. Germline V lookup: CDR1 DFQATT, CDR2 SNEGSKA (reference sequence). CDR3 amino acids: CSASVGTTSYNEQFF. The DNA of the CDR3 is TGCAGTGCTTCAGTCGGGACGACAAGCTACAATGAGCAGTTCTTC.

The chain recombines TRBV5-5 with TRBJ2-5; unclear D gene. The germline CDR1 and CDR2 sequences are SGHKS and YYEKEE (reference sequence). V lost 4 bases and J 5 bases, leaving 18 bases between the germline ends. CDR3 size: 15 residues. The CDR3 region is CASSRPEDSGETQYF. The CDR3 nucleotides are TGTGCCAGCAGCCGTCCGGAAGACTCCGGGGAGACCCAGTACTTC.

This clonotype was found many times. V gene TRBV7-2 combines with J gene TRBJ2-7; D gene unclear. V was trimmed by 0 bases and J by 7 bases, leaving 13 bases between them. Germline V gene lookup returns CDR1 SGHTA and CDR2 FQGNSA. The CDR3 is 14 residues long. The CDR3 here is CASSLASSLVEQYF. DNA for the CDR3: TGTGCCAGCAGCTTAGCTAGTAGTCTGGTGGAGCAGTACTTC.

V usage is TRBV2 and J usage is TRBJ2-7, with 10 nucleotides matching TRBD1. Germline values: CDR1 SNHLY, CDR2 FYNNEI. The J segment lost 4 bases and the V segment lost 6 bases, leaving 12 bases of the junction unmatched. The CDR3 covers 16 residues. The CDR3 bases are TGTGCCAGCAGGGGCATCGGACAGGGGGGTTTATACGAGCAGTACTTC. Encoded protein: CASRGIGQGGLYEQYF.

Ten or more counts support this clonotype. This rearrangement joins TRBV7-8 to TRBJ2-7, with 15 bases identical to TRBD2. Unmatched junction bases numbered 8, after V lost 5 bases and J lost 0 bases. This CDR3 region has 18 residues. CDR1 is SGHVS and CDR2 is FQNEAQ in the germline V gene. The CDR3 coding sequence is TGTGCCAGCAGCCACGGGACTAGCGGGAGGCGAATCTCCTACGAGCAGTACTTC. It codes for CASSHGTSGRRISYEQYF. Together with reference TRBV7-8 and TRBJ2-7, the CDR3 gives the full variable domain: GAGVSQSPRYKVAKRGQDVALRCDPISGHVSLFWYQQALGQGPEFLTYFQNEAQLDKSGLPSDRFFAERPEGSVSTLKIQRTQQEDSAVYLCASSHGTSGRRISYEQYFGPGTRLTVT.

Turning to this clonotype: Its ends do not fully match the called genes, so a read error is possible. The chain couples TRBV20-1 to TRBJ2-5; D perhaps matches TRBD2 (6 bases). CDR3 length equals 9 residues. Per germline, CDR1 DFQATT and CDR2 SNEGSKA (reference sequence). The CDR3 nucleotides read TGCAGTGCCGCGGGCCCCGGGAGCTTC. Its protein is CSAAGPGSF.

This clonotype was observed a handful of times. The rearrangement joins TRBV5-6 to TRBJ2-7, with 7 positions matching TRBD1. The germline gives CDR1 SGHDT, CDR2 YYEEEE. This CDR3 spans 15 amino acids. The J segment lost 3 bases and the V segment lost 5 bases, leaving 11 bases of the junction unmatched. The CDR3 loop is CASRDDRVGDYEQYF. The CDR3 coding sequence is TGTGCCAGCAGGGACGACAGGGTAGGGGACTACGAGCAGTACTTC.

The chain has TRBV10-2 and TRBJ1-5; D gene uncertain. The CDR3 is 14 amino acids. CDR1 WSHSY and CDR2 SAAADI come from the germline V gene. The ends were cut back, 6 bases at V and 4 bases at J, with 13 bases in the middle. The CDR3 is CASSPLEGNQPQHF. The CDR3 nucleotides read TGCGCCAGCAGCCCCCTTGAAGGTAATCAGCCCCAGCATTTT.

The chain is built from TRBV10-2 and TRBJ2-1; perhaps TRBD1 as D (5 bases). Germline values: CDR1 WSHSY, CDR2 SAAADI. The length of the CDR3 is 11 residues. Deletions cut 5 bases from V and 10 bases from J, with 9 bases between. As DNA, the CDR3 is TGCGCCAGCAGTCCACGACAGGAGCAGTTCTTC. Protein product: CASSPRQEQFF.

In its sample, this clonotype was seen a few times. V gene TRBV20-1 combines with J gene TRBJ2-3; 11 bases are shared with TRBD1. V was clipped by 6 bases and J by 6 bases; unmatched bases: 5. The CDR3 spans 13 residues. Per the germline V gene, CDR1 is DFQATT and CDR2 is SNEGSKA (reference sequence). The DNA for the CDR3 is TGCAGTGCCTGGGACAGGGGGATCGATACGCAGTATTTT. This gives the protein CSAWDRGIDTQYF.

This clonotype has ten or more counts. V gene TRBV5-1 combines with J gene TRBJ2-2, with 7 bases that match TRBD1. CDR1 SGHRS and CDR2 YFSETQ come from the germline V gene. CDR3 length: 15 residues. Trimming cost V 4 bases and J 0 bases; bases outside gene matches: 3. The CDR3 nucleotides read TGCGCCAGCAGCGGGGGACAGACGAACACCGGGGAGCTGTTTTTT. It yields the protein CASSGGQTNTGELFF.

V gene TRBV6-5 combines with J gene TRBJ2-5; D is uncertain. Trimming took 4 bases from V and 5 from J, leaving 17 bases between them. This CDR3 region has 15 residues. Germline V gene lookup returns CDR1 MNHEY and CDR2 SVGAGI. CDR3 amino acids: CASSLRARYMETQYF. CDR3 bases: TGTGCCAGCAGTTTAAGAGCGCGTTATATGGAGACCCAGTACTTC.

V gene TRBV20-1 combines with J gene TRBJ2-7; D is uncertain. This CDR3 spans 14 amino acids. Germline CDR1 reads DFQATT; CDR2 reads SNEGSKA (reference sequence). Trimming shortened V by 4 bases and J by 1 base, and 14 bases separated the two germline ends. The DNA of the CDR3 is TGCAGTGCTATAGGGCCTGGAAATTCCTACGAGCAGTACTTC. This translates into CSAIGPGNSYEQYF.